One sample yielded the 27 T cell receptor beta chains listed below, sequenced in a study of T cell changes during pregnancy in multiple sclerosis. The data were produced by immunoSEQ multiplex PCR, yet TCRdb's version contains in-frame clones alone and is incomplete. The sample consists of roughly 79,000 clones, about nine tenths of them appearing once. The sample consisted of CD4+ T cells from peripheral blood mononuclear cells, taken before pregnancy. The origin of the receptors is a female donor with multiple sclerosis, enrolled in a pregnancy study.

The chain has TRBV5-1 and TRBJ2-1, with TRBD2 matching over 7 bases. V trimming: 0 bases; J trimming: 3 bases; junction bases outside the gene matches: 3. This CDR3 spans 15 amino acids. Germline lookup yields CDR1 SGHRS and CDR2 YFSETQ. Here the CDR3 reads CASSLGLADYNEQFF. The CDR3 DNA is TGCGCCAGCAGCTTGGGACTAGCTGACTACAATGAGCAGTTCTTC.

The chain couples TRBV4-1 to TRBJ2-7; TRBD2 agrees at 8 bases. Losses at the gene ends were 1 base for V and 0 bases for J; bases not matched to a gene: 8. The CDR3 totals 17 residues. CDR1 and CDR2 from the germline V gene are MGHRA and YSYEKL. The CDR3 is CASSQVGMAGGSYEQYF. Written as DNA, the CDR3 is TGCGCCAGCAGCCAAGTAGGCATGGCGGGGGGCTCCTACGAGCAGTACTTC.

The rearrangement links TRBV9 to TRBJ1-1; 8 bases align to TRBD1. Germline V CDR1 and CDR2: SGDLS, YYNGEE. The CDR3 loop spans 15 amino acids. V lost 0 bases to trimming and J lost 2 bases; unmatched junction nucleotides: 3. The CDR3 here is CASSVGDRYNTEAFF. In DNA form, the CDR3 reads TGTGCCAGCAGCGTAGGGGACAGGTATAACACTGAAGCTTTCTTT.

The chain employs TRBV28 and TRBJ1-5, with 7 bases matching TRBD1. Trimming cost V 5 bases and J 0 bases; bases outside gene matches: 7. Per germline, CDR1 MDHEN and CDR2 SYDVKM. This CDR3 has 16 residues. The CDR3 spells CASSPPTGSSNQPQHF. In nucleotides, the CDR3 is TGTGCCAGCAGTCCTCCGACAGGGAGTAGCAATCAGCCCCAGCATTTT.

This clone was picked up one time. The chain uses TRBV28 and TRBJ1-3; D is ambiguous. Trimming shortened V by 2 bases and J by 1 base, and 12 bases separated the two germline ends. This CDR3 is built from 16 residues. The V gene's germline CDR1 is MDHEN and CDR2 SYDVKM. CDR3 DNA: TGTGCCAGCAGTTTACCCGGGGATCGGTCTGGAAACACCATATATTTT. Translated, it gives CASSLPGDRSGNTIYF. Together with reference TRBV28 and TRBJ1-3, the CDR3 gives the full variable domain: DVKVTQSSRYLVKRTGEKVFLECVQDMDHENMFWYRQDPGLGLRLIYFSYDVKMKEKGDIPEGYSVSREKKERFSLILESASTNQTSMYLCASSLPGDRSGNTIYFGEGSWLTVV.

As regards this clone: This may be a read error: a much more frequent sequence differs by one nucleotide. The rearrangement joins TRBV11-1 to TRBJ1-2; D gene unclear. Germline V gene lookup returns CDR1 SGHAT and CDR2 FQDESV (reference sequence). This CDR3 has 15 residues. Deletions cut 7 bases from V and 8 bases from J, with 23 bases between. CDR3 nucleotide sequence: TGTGCCAGCAACCAGAGCCCGCCAGGAACGGGAGGCTACACCTTC. Translation gives CASNQSPPGTGGYTF. The variable domain in full, with the rest retrieved from reference TRBV11-1 and TRBJ1-2, is EAEVAQSPRYKITEKSQAVAFWCDPISGHATLYWYRQILGQGPELLVQFQDESVVDDSQLPKDRFSAERLKGVDSTLKIQPAELGDSAMYLCASNQSPPGTGGYTFGSGTRLTVV.

This chain joins TRBV5-1 and TRBJ2-3; 9 bases map to TRBD1. This CDR3 has 13 amino acids. Germline CDR1 reads SGHRS; CDR2 reads YFSETQ. Trimming at V came to 7 bases and at J to 1 base, leaving 1 base not matched to a gene. CDR3: CASGTGRTDTQYF. Here the CDR3 DNA reads TGCGCCAGCGGGACAGGGCGCACAGATACGCAGTATTTT.

This chain uses TRBV6-5 with TRBJ1-6; TRBD1 aligns across 10 bases. The V and J ends lost 0 bases and 6 bases, in that order; junction bases with no gene match: 2. CDR3 length equals 16 residues. Looked up from germline, CDR1 is MNHEY and CDR2 is SVGAGI. In DNA, the CDR3 is TGTGCCAGCAGTTACTCGACAGGGGGCATTAATTCACCCCTCCACTTT. Translating gives CASSYSTGGINSPLHF.

The chain couples TRBV6-5 to TRBJ1-3, with a tentative D call TRBD1 (5 bases). This CDR3 region has 15 residues. CDR1 and CDR2 (germline): MNHEY, SVGAGI. The V end was cut by 5 bases, the J end by 1 base, with 12 bases between. The CDR3 sequence: CASSPRGGSGNTIYF. In DNA, the CDR3 is TGTGCCAGCAGTCCACGGGGGGGATCTGGAAACACCATATATTTT.

V gene TRBV27 combines with J gene TRBJ2-1; D unclear. The CDR3 sequence is 15 residues long. Deletions cut 4 bases from V and 0 bases from J, with 10 bases between. Per the germline V gene, CDR1 is MNHEY and CDR2 is SMNVEV (reference sequence). CDR3 nucleotide sequence: TGTGCCAGCAGTTCCCTCGTGGCCTCCTACAATGAGCAGTTCTTC. Translating it yields CASSSLVASYNEQFF.

This rearrangement joins TRBV30 to TRBJ2-2; D is undetermined. With 0 bases removed from V and 3 bases from J, the gap between germline ends came to 8 bases. Germline values: CDR1 GTSNPN, CDR2 SVGIG (reference sequence). The CDR3 is 14 residues long. The CDR3 sequence is CAWSVQRYTGELFF. The CDR3 DNA reads as TGTGCCTGGAGTGTACAGAGATACACCGGGGAGCTGTTTTTT.

V is TRBV28 and J is TRBJ2-7; TRBD2 might be the D (6 bases). Germline V gives CDR1 MDHEN, CDR2 SYDVKM. Trimming took 6 bases from V and 4 from J, leaving 19 bases between them. This CDR3 has 15 residues. The CDR3 DNA reads as TGTGCCAGCAGCGCCCCCGGGACTGGACGTTACGAGCAGTACTTC. It codes for CASSAPGTGRYEQYF.

The CDR3 reads CAPPHASGGTYLNEQFF. As DNA, the CDR3 is TGTGCCCCCCCCCACGCTAGCGGGGGGACCTATTTGAATGAGCAGTTCTTC. This rearrangement joins TRBV25-1 to TRBJ2-1, with 11 bases fitting TRBD2. The J segment lost 7 bases and the V segment lost 11 bases, leaving 19 bases of the junction unmatched. CDR1 and CDR2 (germline): MGHDK, SYGVNS. The CDR3 consists of 17 residues.

The V call is TRBV7-2, the J call TRBJ2-1; TRBD2 matches at 8 bases. The CDR3 runs to 17 residues. Germline trimming cut 2 bases from V and 4 bases from J; bases unmatched to any gene: 10. In germline, CDR1 is SGHTA, CDR2 FQGNSA. The CDR3 DNA is TGTGCCAGCAGCTTAAGTCTAGGGACTAGATCTTACAATGAGCAGTTCTTC. It yields the protein CASSLSLGTRSYNEQFF.

The chain carries TRBV9 and TRBJ2-3, with 9 bases fitting TRBD2. Germline V gene lookup returns CDR1 SGDLS and CDR2 YYNGEE. The CDR3 loop spans 18 amino acids. V trimming: 0 bases; J trimming: 5 bases; junction bases outside the gene matches: 13. The CDR3 coding sequence is TGTGCCAGCAGCGTAGCCCTAGGGGGCGGGGGGGCCAAAGATACGCAGTATTTT. This codes for CASSVALGGGGAKDTQYF.

The chain carries TRBV7-2 and TRBJ2-7; a weak D match, TRBD1 (6 bases). The V end lost 4 bases, the J end lost 5 bases, and 12 bases lay between the germline ends. The CDR3 extends over 13 amino acids. Germline V lookup: CDR1 SGHTA, CDR2 FQGNSA. CDR3 residues: CASSWDNGNEQYF. As DNA, the CDR3 is TGTGCCAGCAGCTGGGACAATGGGAACGAGCAGTACTTC.

V gene TRBV9 combines with J gene TRBJ2-7; the D gene is possibly TRBD1 (5 bases). The ends were cut back, 6 bases at V and 1 base at J, with 11 bases in the middle. CDR3 length: 13 residues. CDR1 and CDR2 from the germline V gene are SGDLS and YYNGEE. The CDR3: CASNRGESYEQYF. Written as DNA, the CDR3 is TGTGCCAGCAATAGGGGTGAATCCTACGAGCAGTACTTC.

The V gene is TRBV18, the J gene TRBJ2-2; 7 nucleotides line up with TRBD2. V was pared by 6 bases and J by 5 bases, with 12 bases of the junction left unmatched. CDR1 is KGHSH and CDR2 is LQKENI in the germline V gene. CDR3 size: 16 residues. The CDR3: CASSDQAGAGTGELFF. CDR3 sequence (DNA): TGTGCCAGCTCCGACCAGGCGGGAGCGGGAACCGGGGAGCTGTTTTTT. Together with reference TRBV18 and TRBJ2-2, the CDR3 gives the full variable domain: NAGVMQNPRHLVRRRGQEARLRCSPMKGHSHVYWYRQLPEEGLKFMVYLQKENIIDESGMPKERFSAEFPKEGPSILRIQQVVRGDSAAYFCASSDQAGAGTGELFFGEGSRLTVL.

The chain is built from TRBV5-1 and TRBJ2-1, with D uncertain. Per the germline V gene, CDR1 is SGHRS and CDR2 is YFSETQ. V was clipped by 5 bases and J by 5 bases, with 8 bases between them. This CDR3 spans 12 amino acids. DNA of the CDR3: TGCGCCAGCAGTCCCCAGAACAATGAGCAGTTCTTC. Its protein is CASSPQNNEQFF.

This rearrangement joins TRBV28 to TRBJ2-7; tentative D call: TRBD2 (6 bases). Per germline, CDR1 MDHEN and CDR2 SYDVKM. CDR3 length: 14 amino acids. V was trimmed by 6 bases and J by 0 bases, leaving 12 bases between them. The CDR3 spells CASSVYSGSYEQYF. CDR3 coding DNA: TGTGCCAGCAGCGTATATAGCGGCTCCTACGAGCAGTACTTC.

V is TRBV27 and J is TRBJ1-2, with TRBD1 matching 9 bases. The germline V gene has CDR1 MNHEY and CDR2 SMNVEV (reference sequence). V lost 5 bases, J lost 8 bases, and 3 bases stayed unmatched. The CDR3 extends over 12 amino acids. CDR3: CASSGTGIGYTF. For the CDR3, the DNA is TGTGCCAGCAGTGGGACAGGGATAGGCTACACCTTC.

The J gene is TRBJ2-7, the V gene TRBV4-1, with D possibly matching TRBD2 (6 bases). Germline CDR1 is MGHRA and CDR2 is YSYEKL. The CDR3 is 16 residues long. The V end lost 0 bases, the J end lost 0 bases, and 12 bases lay between the germline ends. The CDR3 bases are TGCGCCAGCAGCCAAGATCCTAGCGCGAGCTCCTACGAGCAGTACTTC. Its protein product is CASSQDPSASSYEQYF.

CDR3 nucleotides: TGCGCCAGCAGCTTGGACGGTAATTCACCCCTCCACTTT. It encodes CASSLDGNSPLHF. The chain joins TRBV5-1 to TRBJ1-6; no definite D call. The ends were cut back, 0 bases at V and 6 bases at J, with 4 bases in the middle. Looked up from germline, CDR1 is SGHRS and CDR2 is YFSETQ. There are 13 residues in the CDR3.

The rearrangement links TRBV29-1 to TRBJ2-3; D possibly corresponds to TRBD2 (7 bases). Germline CDR1 reads SQVTM; CDR2 reads ANQGSEA. V lost 4 bases to trimming and J lost 0 bases, with 17 bases between them. The CDR3 covers 16 residues. CDR3 in DNA: TGCAGCGTTGGGGGGGCGAGCGGGATTAGCACAGATACGCAGTATTTT. Its translation is CSVGGASGISTDTQYF.

The CDR3 DNA follows: TGTGCCAGCAGCTCGACTAACCTAGCCGGGGAGCTGTTTTTT. Translating it yields CASSSTNLAGELFF. The V and J genes are TRBV7-8 and TRBJ2-2; D is perhaps TRBD2 (5 bases). Germline CDR1 is SGHVS and CDR2 is FQNEAQ. The ends were cut back, 4 bases at V and 6 bases at J, with 12 bases in the middle. The CDR3 runs 14 residues.

This chain connects TRBV5-1 to TRBJ2-5, with 10 bases aligning to TRBD2. This CDR3 has 16 amino acids. The germline V gene encodes CDR1 SGHRS and CDR2 YFSETQ. The junction had 6 bases not matched to a gene; V was cut back by 0 bases and J by 4 bases. This chain's CDR3 is CASSLAPAGGTETQYF. In DNA, the CDR3 is TGCGCCAGCAGCTTGGCACCAGCGGGAGGGACAGAGACCCAGTACTTC.

V gene TRBV7-9 combines with J gene TRBJ2-7, with D possibly matching TRBD2 (6 bases). Germline V CDR1 and CDR2: SEHNR, FQNEAQ (reference sequence). Trimming cost V 2 bases and J 0 bases, with 8 bases left between them. The CDR3 loop spans 14 amino acids. CDR3: CASSLYGSSYEQYF. The CDR3 DNA follows: TGTGCCAGCAGCTTATACGGGAGCTCCTACGAGCAGTACTTC.